These 5 T cell receptor beta chains originate from one sample sequenced in a study of control samples from healthy donors and cancer patients. Measured with immunoSEQ multiplex PCR; TCRdb has only the in-frame clones, and not every one. The sample lists some 94,000 clones; roughly nine tenths were seen once. The sequencing input was blood. All receptors derive from a woman aged 45-65 years in good health.

The chain is built from TRBV2 and TRBJ1-5, with D possibly matching TRBD1 (6 bases). Per the germline V gene, CDR1 is SNHLY and CDR2 is FYNNEI. The CDR3 is 14 amino acids. V shed 3 bases and J shed 3 bases, with 9 bases lying between them. The DNA for the CDR3 is TGTGCCAGCAGTGAGACAGGTACCAATCAGCCCCAGCATTTT. Its translation is CASSETGTNQPQHF.

This rearrangement joins TRBV2 to TRBJ1-1; 7 nucleotides match TRBD1. The ends lost 4 bases at V and 5 bases at J; junction bases unmatched: 7. The CDR3 is 14 residues long. CDR1 SNHLY and CDR2 FYNNEI come from the germline V gene. CDR3 in DNA: TGTGCCAGCAGTGGGGGACAGAGACGGACTGAAGCTTTCTTT. Its protein product is CASSGGQRRTEAFF.

The chain recombines TRBV6-5 with TRBJ2-7; D gene ambiguous. With 7 bases removed from V and 3 bases from J, the gap between germline ends came to 10 bases. The germline gives CDR1 MNHEY, CDR2 SVGAGI. This CDR3 comprises 12 residues. CDR3 sequence (DNA): TGTGCCAGCACAGACCTACTCTACGAGCAGTACTTC. Amino acid sequence: CASTDLLYEQYF.

The chain recombines TRBV7-9 with TRBJ1-5, with 10 positions matching TRBD1. The CDR3 is 15 residues long. Looked up from germline, CDR1 is SEHNR and CDR2 is FQNEAQ (reference sequence). Trimming removed 5 bases from V and 6 bases from J; junction bases left unmatched: 7. In DNA, the CDR3 is TGTGCCAGCAGCGCTTCAGACAGGGGGCCTCAGCCCCAGCATTTT. Translation: CASSASDRGPQPQHF.

V is TRBV5-6 and J is TRBJ1-2; D is possibly TRBD1 (6 bases). CDR3 length: 14 residues. Germline CDR1 is SGHDT and CDR2 is YYEEEE. V dropped 0 bases and J dropped 5 bases, with 11 bases sitting between them. The CDR3 DNA sequence: TGTGCCAGCAGCTTGGAAGGGAGGGGGTATGGCTACACCTTC. This translates into CASSLEGRGYGYTF.